What follows are 2 T cell receptor beta chains derived from one specimen sequenced in a study of tumor-infiltrating lymphocytes in oesophageal squamous cell carcinoma. Using its own MiXCR run on the PCR reads, TCRdb lists one record per CDR3 protein. The data hold more than 10,000 distinct CDR3 sequences, with more than 55% observed a single time. What was sequenced was esophageal tumor tissue. These TCRs come from a female donor with esophageal squamous cell carcinoma.

The genes are TRBV7-2 and TRBJ2-5; a possible D gene is TRBD1 (5 bases). The assigned J gene may be wrong: the sequence end matches TRBJ1-2 better. Germline V CDR1 and CDR2: SGHTA, FQGNSA. CDR3 length: 13 residues. CDR3 protein: CASSLSRENGYTF. CDR3 nucleotide sequence: TGTGCCAGCAGCTTATCCAGGGAGAATGGCTACACCTTC.

This chain connects TRBV5-6 to TRBJ2-3; D is perhaps TRBD2 (6 bases). Germline V gene data show CDR1 as SGHDT and CDR2 as YYEEEE. V lost 2 bases and J lost 3, with 10 bases in between. The CDR3 length is 14 residues. CDR3 bases: TGTGCCAGCAGCTTATGGGGGGTGACAGATACGCAGTATTTT. This gives the protein CASSLWGVTDTQYF. Filled out from reference TRBV5-6 and TRBJ2-3, the complete variable domain reads DAGVTQSPTHLIKTRGQQVTLRCSPKSGHDTVSWYQQALGQGPQFIFQYYEEEERQRGNFPDRFSGHQFPNYSSELNVNALLLGDSALYLCASSLWGVTDTQYFGPGTRLTVL.